This passage covers 8 T cell receptor beta chains from one sample sequenced in a study of a mutant IDH1 vaccine in newly diagnosed glioma. Time point denoted: week 5, during vaccination. The study gave 300 ug of mutant IDH1 20-mer peptide per vaccine dose, with topical imiquimod. No antigen has been identified for these receptors. Some clones are missing from TCRdb's copy, which holds only in-frame ones; the method was immunoSEQ multiplex PCR. This table holds 50,000 to 65,000 clones, about 81% found once. This material consisted of PBMCs, taken from a glioma patient whose treatment included an IDH1 peptide vaccine. These receptors were obtained from a man aged 25-45 years with glioma.

The rearrangement joins TRBV7-6 to TRBJ2-7; tentative D call: TRBD2 (5 bases). V was cut by 5 bases and J by 3 bases, with 20 bases left in between. Germline-derived CDR1 and CDR2 are SGHVS and FNYEAQ. CDR3 length equals 16 residues. CDR3 DNA sequence: TGTGCCAGCAGCCCGCGGACTGGGTCCTCAGGCTACGAGCAGTACTTC. It translates to CASSPRTGSSGYEQYF. The full variable domain, rest sourced from reference TRBV7-6 and TRBJ2-7, is GAGVSQSPRYKVTKRGQDVALRCDPISGHVSLYWYRQALGQGPEFLTYFNYEAQQDKSGLPNDRFSAERPEGSISTLTIQRTEQRDSAMYRCASSPRTGSSGYEQYFGPGTRLTVT.

The chain employs TRBV1 and TRBJ2-1; the listed D gene, TRBD1, was not tested against the DNA. TRBV1 is described as a pseudogene. The CDR3 covers 19 residues. DNA for the CDR3: TGCACCAGCAGCCAAGACCCCGGGACAGGGCCAATGCCCTACAATGAGCAGTTCTTC. Translated, it gives CTSSQDPGTGPMPYNEQFF.

The gene calls are TRBV10-3 and TRBJ2-7; TRBD2 aligns across 15 bases. CDR3 length equals 20 residues. The V segment lost 4 bases and the J segment 0 bases; nucleotides outside the gene matches: 13. Looked up from germline, CDR1 is ENHRY and CDR2 is SYGVKD. The CDR3 sequence is CAISGKGTSGGIPLSYEQYF. DNA of the CDR3: TGTGCCATCAGTGGGAAAGGGACTAGCGGGGGGATCCCCCTCTCCTACGAGCAGTACTTC.

This clone was picked up one time. J is TRBJ1-2 and V is TRBV5-1, with D possibly being TRBD1 (6 bases). Germline V gives CDR1 SGHRS, CDR2 YFSETQ. The CDR3 consists of 14 residues. Trimming removed 4 bases from V and 8 bases from J, with 18 bases in between. The CDR3 protein is CASSIGTKVWGYTF. The CDR3 DNA reads as TGCGCCAGCAGCATTGGGACAAAAGTGTGGGGCTACACCTTC. Combining the CDR3 with reference TRBV5-1 and TRBJ1-2 gives the whole variable domain KAGVTQTPRYLIKTRGQQVTLSCSPISGHRSVSWYQQTPGQGLQFLFEYFSETQRNKGNFPGRFSGRQFSNSRSEMNVSTLELGDSALYLCASSIGTKVWGYTFGSGTRLTVV.

This CDR3 is CASSLDSYTGEQYF. The DNA of the CDR3 is TGTGCCAGCAGCCTGGACTCATACACCGGGGAGCAGTACTTC. The genes are TRBV5-4 and TRBJ2-7, with D perhaps TRBD2 (5 bases). Per the germline V gene, CDR1 is SGHNT and CDR2 is YYREEE (reference sequence). The CDR3 is 14 residues long. V was shortened by 4 bases and J by 7 bases, with 18 bases between the two germline ends. Together with reference TRBV5-4 and TRBJ2-7, the CDR3 gives the full variable domain: ETGVTQSPTHLIKTRGQQVTLRCSSQSGHNTVSWYQQALGQGPQFIFQYYREEENGRGNFPPRFSGLQFPNYSSELNVNALELDDSALYLCASSLDSYTGEQYFGPGTRLTVT.

The chain joins TRBV19 to TRBJ1-1; tentative D call: TRBD1 (5 bases). Germline V gene sequence: CDR1 LNHDA, CDR2 SQIVND (reference sequence). V lost 5 bases and J 5 bases, leaving 18 bases between the germline ends. CDR3 length equals 15 residues. This CDR3 reads CASSSPRGPRTEAFF. The DNA of the CDR3 is TGTGCCAGTAGTTCCCCCCGGGGCCCTAGGACTGAAGCTTTCTTT. The full variable domain, in which reference TRBV19 and TRBJ1-1 provide the parts outside the CDR3, is DGGITQSPKYLFRKEGQNVTLSCEQNLNHDAMYWYRQDPGQGLRLIYYSQIVNDFQKGDIAEGYSVSREKKESFPLTVTSAQKNPTAFYLCASSSPRGPRTEAFFGQGTRLTVV.

V is TRBV11-2 and J is TRBJ2-7, with no clear D. The V gene's germline CDR1 is SGHAT and CDR2 FQNNGV. V was clipped by 1 base and J by 6 bases, with 7 bases between them. The CDR3 totals 12 residues. The CDR3 region has the DNA TGTGCCAGCAGCTTAGGGGTGGGCGAGCAGTACTTC. Translated: CASSLGVGEQYF.

The chain joins TRBV5-4 to TRBJ2-7; D unresolved. The germline gives CDR1 SGHNT, CDR2 YYREEE (reference sequence). The CDR3 extends over 13 amino acids. V was pared by 4 bases and J by 3 bases, with 11 bases between. The CDR3 bases are TGTGCCAGCAGCGTTGGACGGTACTACGAGCAGTACTTC. The encoded protein is CASSVGRYYEQYF.